Listed below are T cell receptor beta chains from one sample, sequenced in a study of T-cell memory formation after mild COVID-19. In TCRdb, the 5' RACE reads were re-called with MiXCR into one record per CDR3 protein. This table has 150,000 to 200,000 distinct CDR3 sequences, around 10% appearing once. The source material was PBMCs or a T cell subset sorted from them (not recorded which). These receptors were obtained from a man between 18 and 35 years old who had mild COVID-19 (a few samples of this study predate the infection). Cell type and time point are not known. Each CDR3 is given with its conserved first and last residue. The order of the fields is V gene, D gene, J gene, clone size, CDR3 protein, CDR3 DNA. A D gene is named only where the DNA matches it firmly. The size field is filled for only some rows; it gives once, few, many or a size class.

v_call: TRBV7-2
d_call: TRBD1
j_call: TRBJ2-6
clone_size: NA
cdr3_aa: CASSGQGFGANVLTF
cdr3_nt: TGTGCCAGCAGCGGACAGGGCTTCGGGGCCAACGTCCTGACTTTC

v_call: TRBV20-1
d_call: NA
j_call: TRBJ2-1
clone_size: few
cdr3_aa: CSARRVAAYNEQFF
cdr3_nt: TGCAGTGCTAGACGGGTGGCAGCTTACAATGAGCAGTTCTTC

v_call: TRBV7-2
d_call: NA
j_call: TRBJ1-5
clone_size: few
cdr3_aa: CASSAQGTSNQPQHF
cdr3_nt: TGTGCCAGCAGCGCCCAGGGGACCAGCAATCAGCCCCAGCATTTT

v_call: TRBV12-3/TRBV12-4
d_call: NA
j_call: TRBJ1-2
clone_size: NA
cdr3_aa: CASSPSRAYGYTF
cdr3_nt: TGTGCCAGCAGTCCCTCACGCGCCTATGGCTACACCTTC

v_call: TRBV4-3
d_call: NA
j_call: TRBJ2-2
clone_size: many
cdr3_aa: CASSHFGLNTGELFF
cdr3_nt: TGCGCCAGCAGCCATTTTGGACTAAACACCGGGGAGCTGTTTTTT

v_call: TRBV7-3
d_call: TRBD2
j_call: TRBJ2-5
clone_size: NA
cdr3_aa: CASSPGGRETQYF
cdr3_nt: TGTGCCAGCAGCCCGGGGGGACGAGAGACCCAGTACTTC

v_call: TRBV3-1
d_call: NA
j_call: TRBJ2-1
clone_size: many
cdr3_aa: CATSTSPPNEQFF
cdr3_nt: TGTGCCACCAGTACTTCCCCACCCAATGAGCAGTTCTTC

v_call: TRBV5-1
d_call: TRBD2
j_call: TRBJ2-7
clone_size: NA
cdr3_aa: CASSLGTSSYEQYF
cdr3_nt: TGCGCCAGCAGCTTGGGGACTAGTTCCTACGAGCAGTACTTC

v_call: TRBV12-3/TRBV12-4
d_call: NA
j_call: TRBJ1-5
clone_size: few
cdr3_aa: CASSLQVSQPQHF
cdr3_nt: TGTGCCAGCAGTTTGCAGGTTTCTCAGCCCCAGCATTTT

v_call: TRBV5-1
d_call: NA
j_call: TRBJ1-2
clone_size: NA
cdr3_aa: CASSYSGRVSYGYTF
cdr3_nt: TGCGCCAGCAGCTATTCAGGTCGAGTGAGCTATGGCTACACCTTC

v_call: TRBV7-9
d_call: NA
j_call: TRBJ1-3
clone_size: few
cdr3_aa: CASRIVGGGNTIYF
cdr3_nt: TGTGCCAGCAGGATCGTCGGGGGCGGAAACACCATATATTTT

v_call: TRBV27
d_call: NA
j_call: TRBJ2-7
clone_size: few
cdr3_aa: CASRGTGSSYEQYF
cdr3_nt: TGTGCCAGCAGGGGGACGGGAAGCTCCTACGAGCAGTACTTC

v_call: TRBV4-2
d_call: NA
j_call: TRBJ1-5
clone_size: few
cdr3_aa: CASSQGRADSPQHF
cdr3_nt: TGTGCCAGCAGCCAAGGGAGGGCTGATTCGCCCCAGCATTTT

v_call: TRBV7-3
d_call: NA
j_call: TRBJ2-3
clone_size: many
cdr3_aa: CASSFQGADTQYF
cdr3_nt: TGTGCCAGCAGCTTCCAAGGGGCAGATACGCAGTATTTT

v_call: TRBV28
d_call: NA
j_call: TRBJ2-7
clone_size: few
cdr3_aa: CASRLDTYEQYF
cdr3_nt: TGTGCCAGCAGATTGGACACCTACGAGCAGTACTTC

v_call: TRBV19
d_call: TRBD1
j_call: TRBJ1-1
clone_size: NA
cdr3_aa: CATIWTGRFTEAFF
cdr3_nt: TGTGCCACAATATGGACAGGGAGATTCACTGAAGCTTTCTTT

v_call: TRBV6-5
d_call: NA
j_call: TRBJ1-6
clone_size: NA
cdr3_aa: CASRRDDDSPLHF
cdr3_nt: TGTGCCAGCAGAAGGGACGATGATTCACCCCTCCACTTT

v_call: TRBV5-1
d_call: NA
j_call: TRBJ2-7
clone_size: NA
cdr3_aa: CASKEQYEQYF
cdr3_nt: TGCGCCAGCAAGGAGCAGTACGAGCAGTACTTC

v_call: TRBV24-1
d_call: TRBD2
j_call: TRBJ2-5
clone_size: NA
cdr3_aa: CATSERSGGKQETQYF
cdr3_nt: TGTGCCACCAGTGAGCGTAGCGGGGGAAAACAAGAGACCCAGTACTTC

v_call: TRBV4-2
d_call: NA
j_call: TRBJ2-7
clone_size: NA
cdr3_aa: CASSQRQSSYEQYF
cdr3_nt: TGTGCCAGCAGCCAAAGACAGAGCTCCTACGAGCAGTACTTC

v_call: TRBV9
d_call: TRBD2
j_call: TRBJ2-1
clone_size: few
cdr3_aa: CASSVASGVGNEQFF
cdr3_nt: TGTGCCAGCAGCGTAGCTAGCGGGGTGGGGAATGAGCAGTTCTTC

v_call: TRBV4-3
d_call: TRBD2
j_call: TRBJ2-3
clone_size: few
cdr3_aa: CASRPQVAGTTDTQYF
cdr3_nt: TGCGCCAGCAGGCCGCAAGTAGCGGGGACCACAGATACGCAGTATTTT

v_call: TRBV20-1
d_call: TRBD1
j_call: TRBJ2-3
clone_size: many
cdr3_aa: CSEQGAGDTQYF
cdr3_nt: TGCAGTGAACAGGGGGCCGGAGATACGCAGTATTTT

v_call: TRBV15
d_call: NA
j_call: TRBJ2-2
clone_size: NA
cdr3_aa: CATQSENTGELFF
cdr3_nt: TGTGCCACGCAGTCTGAGAACACCGGGGAGCTGTTTTTT

v_call: TRBV5-4
d_call: NA
j_call: TRBJ2-1
clone_size: few
cdr3_aa: CASSRPTGPREQFF
cdr3_nt: TGTGCCAGCAGCCGACCAACCGGCCCCCGTGAGCAGTTCTTC

v_call: TRBV7-2
d_call: TRBD2
j_call: TRBJ2-2
clone_size: few
cdr3_aa: CASSLASGTNTGELFF
cdr3_nt: TGTGCCAGCAGCTTAGCTAGCGGGACGAACACCGGGGAGCTGTTTTTT

v_call: TRBV7-9
d_call: TRBD1
j_call: TRBJ1-2
clone_size: NA
cdr3_aa: CASSLATGGYGYTF
cdr3_nt: TGTGCCAGCAGCTTAGCTACAGGGGGCTATGGCTACACCTTC

v_call: TRBV18
d_call: NA
j_call: TRBJ1-5
clone_size: few
cdr3_aa: CASSPVASRRNQPQHF
cdr3_nt: TGTGCCAGCTCACCAGTTGCCAGCCGACGCAATCAGCCCCAGCATTTT

v_call: TRBV5-1
d_call: NA
j_call: TRBJ2-1
clone_size: many
cdr3_aa: CASSSLLSSYNEQFF
cdr3_nt: TGCGCCAGCAGCTCGCTCCTGTCCAGCTACAATGAGCAGTTCTTC

v_call: TRBV7-6
d_call: NA
j_call: TRBJ2-3
clone_size: few
cdr3_aa: CASSVGGNTQYF
cdr3_nt: TGTGCCAGCAGCGTCGGAGGGAATACGCAGTATTTT

v_call: TRBV20-1
d_call: NA
j_call: TRBJ1-3
clone_size: NA
cdr3_aa: CSVIQSWAGNTIYF
cdr3_nt: TGCAGTGTCATACAATCGTGGGCCGGAAACACCATATATTTT

v_call: TRBV4-2
d_call: TRBD1
j_call: TRBJ2-2
clone_size: few
cdr3_aa: CASSQTGQGPGELFF
cdr3_nt: TGTGCCAGCAGCCAAACGGGACAGGGTCCCGGGGAGCTGTTTTTT

v_call: TRBV5-1
d_call: NA
j_call: TRBJ2-5
clone_size: NA
cdr3_aa: CASSPSASWRQTQYF
cdr3_nt: TGCGCCAGCAGCCCAAGCGCATCATGGCGACAGACCCAGTACTTC

v_call: TRBV20-1
d_call: NA
j_call: TRBJ2-3
clone_size: many
cdr3_aa: CSATGTPGDTQYF
cdr3_nt: TGCAGTGCTACCGGGACCCCAGGGGATACGCAGTATTTT

v_call: TRBV18
d_call: NA
j_call: TRBJ2-3
clone_size: NA
cdr3_aa: CASSPLPRLTDTQYF
cdr3_nt: TGTGCCAGCTCACCACTTCCCAGGCTCACAGATACGCAGTATTTT

v_call: TRBV29-1
d_call: TRBD1
j_call: TRBJ2-5
clone_size: many
cdr3_aa: CSVEDSGQQETQYF
cdr3_nt: TGCAGCGTTGAAGATTCGGGACAGCAAGAGACCCAGTACTTC

v_call: TRBV6-2/TRBV6-3
d_call: NA
j_call: TRBJ2-3
clone_size: NA
cdr3_aa: CASRLSSTDTQYF
cdr3_nt: TGTGCCAGCAGACTCAGCTCGACAGATACGCAGTATTTT

v_call: TRBV2
d_call: NA
j_call: TRBJ2-1
clone_size: few
cdr3_aa: CASGDTGPLRLFF
cdr3_nt: TGTGCCAGCGGAGACACTGGACCCCTAAGGCTGTTCTTC

v_call: TRBV3-1
d_call: NA
j_call: TRBJ1-4
clone_size: NA
cdr3_aa: CASSQDGREKLFF
cdr3_nt: TGTGCCAGCAGCCAAGACGGCCGGGAAAAACTGTTTTTT

v_call: TRBV10-2
d_call: NA
j_call: TRBJ1-4
clone_size: NA
cdr3_aa: CASSDSRSGKLFF
cdr3_nt: TGCGCCAGCAGTGACTCACGATCGGGAAAACTGTTTTTT

v_call: TRBV24-1
d_call: TRBD2
j_call: TRBJ2-2
clone_size: NA
cdr3_aa: CATSDWDMTSGGAVDTGELFF
cdr3_nt: TGTGCCACCAGTGATTGGGATATGACTAGCGGGGGGGCCGTGGACACCGGGGAGCTGTTTTTT

v_call: TRBV20-1
d_call: NA
j_call: TRBJ1-2
clone_size: few
cdr3_aa: CSAEASNYGYTF
cdr3_nt: TGCAGTGCCGAGGCATCTAACTATGGCTACACCTTC

v_call: TRBV7-2
d_call: NA
j_call: TRBJ1-2
clone_size: many
cdr3_aa: CASSLYSPYGYTF
cdr3_nt: TGTGCCAGCAGCTTGTACAGCCCCTATGGCTACACCTTC

v_call: TRBV15
d_call: NA
j_call: TRBJ1-1
clone_size: NA
cdr3_aa: CATSSGRNTEAFF
cdr3_nt: TGTGCCACCAGCAGTGGACGGAACACTGAAGCTTTCTTT

v_call: TRBV6-5
d_call: NA
j_call: TRBJ2-2
clone_size: few
cdr3_aa: CASQIRTGELFF
cdr3_nt: TGTGCCAGCCAAATCCGAACCGGGGAGCTGTTTTTT

v_call: TRBV7-2
d_call: NA
j_call: TRBJ2-1
clone_size: NA
cdr3_aa: CASSSGHYSYNEQFF
cdr3_nt: TGTGCCAGCAGCTCGGGACATTACTCCTACAATGAGCAGTTCTTC

v_call: TRBV7-2
d_call: NA
j_call: TRBJ1-1
clone_size: NA
cdr3_aa: CASRGVGDTEAFF
cdr3_nt: TGTGCCAGCAGAGGGGTCGGGGACACTGAAGCTTTCTTT

v_call: TRBV7-9
d_call: NA
j_call: TRBJ1-5
clone_size: NA
cdr3_aa: CASRLGASGNQPQHF
cdr3_nt: TGTGCCAGCAGACTGGGGGCCTCCGGCAATCAGCCCCAGCATTTT

v_call: TRBV3-1
d_call: NA
j_call: TRBJ1-2
clone_size: few
cdr3_aa: CASSQDRLGLGIYGYTF
cdr3_nt: TGTGCCAGCAGCCAAGATCGTTTAGGATTAGGGATCTATGGCTACACCTTC